The 27 T cell receptor beta chains presented below share a single source sample, sequenced in a study of PD-L1 blockade in urothelial cancer. Clones were read by immunoSEQ multiplex PCR, and TCRdb kept only the in-frame ones, dropping some. The table records tens of thousands of clones, 84% of them present only once. Specified time point: pretreatment peripheral blood. The material sequenced was PBMCs, taken around atezolizumab (anti-PD-L1) treatment. These receptors originate from a woman in her sixties or seventies with urothelial cancer.

The V call is TRBV23-1, the J call TRBJ1-5, with a possible D match to TRBD1 (6 bases). TRBV23-1 is labeled an ORF, and its function is uncertain. Trimming cost V 7 bases and J 0 bases, with 16 bases left between them. This CDR3 comprises 16 residues. The CDR3 loop is CASTPGHIYSNQPQHF. CDR3 nucleotide sequence: TGCGCCAGCACGCCGGGACACATATATAGCAATCAGCCCCAGCATTTT.

The rearrangement links TRBV5-1 to TRBJ2-7; 7 bases are a match to TRBD1. The CDR3 spans 14 residues. The germline V gene has CDR1 SGHRS and CDR2 YFSETQ. After removal of 1 base from V and 2 bases from J, the junction contained 3 bases not matched to a gene. The CDR3 nucleotides read TGCGCCAGCAGCTTGATGGACAGGCCCTACGAGCAGTACTTC. Amino acid sequence: CASSLMDRPYEQYF.

The genes are TRBV7-9 and TRBJ2-1; TRBD2 matches at 10 bases. The J segment lost 5 bases and the V segment lost 5 bases, leaving 6 bases of the junction unmatched. Germline V CDR1 and CDR2: SEHNR, FQNEAQ (reference sequence). The CDR3 has 15 amino acids. The CDR3 bases are TGTGCCAGCAGCCCAAGCGGGAGGGCGCACAATGAGCAGTTCTTC. Residues: CASSPSGRAHNEQFF.

The V gene is TRBV6-6, the J gene TRBJ1-6; tentative D call: TRBD1 (5 bases). Germline CDR1 and CDR2: MNHNY and SVGAGI (reference sequence). This CDR3 contains 16 residues. V was pared by 6 bases and J by 7 bases, with 19 bases between. CDR3: CASRVGQGNSNSPLHF. CDR3 nucleotide sequence: TGTGCCAGCAGAGTCGGCCAGGGCAATTCGAATTCACCCCTCCACTTT.

CDR3 amino acids: CASSSYSPTDTQYF. CDR3 in DNA: TGTGCCAGCAGCTCGTACAGTCCCACAGATACGCAGTATTTT. The V call is TRBV5-6, the J call TRBJ2-3; no clear D. V was cut by 3 bases and J by 2 bases, with 10 bases left in between. The CDR3 loop spans 14 amino acids. Germline V gene data show CDR1 as SGHDT and CDR2 as YYEEEE.

This clone was seen only once. The chain links TRBV27 to TRBJ2-4; D ambiguous. The germline gives CDR1 MNHEY, CDR2 SMNVEV (reference sequence). The CDR3 runs 14 residues. Between the trimmed V and J ends, which lost 6 bases and 6 bases, there was a span of 15 bases. CDR3 protein: CASRGLLAGNIQYF. CDR3 nucleotide sequence: TGTGCCAGCAGAGGCTTGTTGGCAGGAAACATTCAGTACTTC.

The gene calls are TRBV15 and TRBJ2-7; 9 bases are shared with TRBD1. Germline loops: CDR1 LNHNV, CDR2 YYDKDF (reference sequence). Trimming took 2 bases from V and 6 from J; bases not matched to a gene: 5. CDR3 length: 14 amino acids. CDR3 coding DNA: TGTGCCACCAGCAGAAGACAGGGGGATAGCGAGCAGTACTTC. Its translation is CATSRRQGDSEQYF.

The CDR3 here is CASSETSVNTEAFF. The DNA for the CDR3 is TGTGCCAGCAGTGAAACCTCGGTGAACACTGAAGCTTTCTTT. This chain uses TRBV6-4 with TRBJ1-1; D gene uncertain. The V end lost 3 bases, the J end lost 0 bases, and 8 bases lay between the germline ends. The CDR3 length is 14 residues. The V gene's germline CDR1 is MRHNA and CDR2 SNTAGT.

This clone occurred a few times. The chain recombines TRBV5-1 with TRBJ2-7; TRBD2 aligns across 15 bases. V trimming: 2 bases; J trimming: 6 bases; junction bases outside the gene matches: 15. The germline gives CDR1 SGHRS, CDR2 YFSETQ. The CDR3 is 19 residues long. Here the CDR3 DNA reads TGCGCCAGCAGCTTTACAGATGGACTAGCGGGAGGGCCAAGGCTCGAGCAGTACTTC. Translated, it gives CASSFTDGLAGGPRLEQYF. The full variable domain, completed using reference TRBV5-1 and TRBJ2-7, is KAGVTQTPRYLIKTRGQQVTLSCSPISGHRSVSWYQQTPGQGLQFLFEYFSETQRNKGNFPGRFSGRQFSNSRSEMNVSTLELGDSALYLCASSFTDGLAGGPRLEQYFGPGTRLTVT.

This clone came up many times. V is TRBV5-1 and J is TRBJ2-7; possible D gene TRBD1, 7 bases. The V end was cut by 4 bases, the J end by 3 bases, with 14 bases between. Germline values: CDR1 SGHRS, CDR2 YFSETQ. There are 14 residues in the CDR3. The CDR3 DNA follows: TGCGCCAGCAGCCCTACGCGGGACAGCTACGAGCAGTACTTC. It translates to CASSPTRDSYEQYF.

The J gene is TRBJ2-7, the V gene TRBV28, with a weak D call TRBD1 (5 bases). The V and J ends lost 8 bases and 1 base respectively, with 9 bases between them. This CDR3 region has 12 residues. Germline values: CDR1 MDHEN, CDR2 SYDVKM. The CDR3 is CASYGASYEQYF. CDR3 bases: TGTGCCAGCTATGGGGCTTCCTACGAGCAGTACTTC.

The V and J genes are TRBV10-3 and TRBJ2-7, with D maybe TRBD1 (5 bases). The germline gives CDR1 ENHRY, CDR2 SYGVKD. The germline V and J ends were trimmed by 6 bases and 7 bases, with 22 bases remaining between them. This CDR3 has 15 residues. CDR3 sequence reads: CAIRGQQIPSREQYF. CDR3 DNA: TGTGCCATCAGGGGGCAACAGATCCCTTCAAGGGAGCAGTACTTC.

V and J are TRBV29-1 and TRBJ1-1; a possible D gene is TRBD1 (5 bases). With 6 bases removed from V and 0 bases from J, the gap between germline ends came to 14 bases. CDR1 is SQVTM and CDR2 is ANQGSEA in the germline V gene. CDR3 length: 14 amino acids. This chain's CDR3 is CSVIPQGVNTEAFF. The CDR3, as DNA: TGCAGCGTCATACCCCAGGGCGTGAACACTGAAGCTTTCTTT.

The rearrangement joins TRBV19 to TRBJ2-7; 11 nucleotides line up with TRBD2. The junction had 3 bases not matched to a gene; V was cut back by 6 bases and J by 2 bases. The CDR3 is 14 residues long. Germline-derived CDR1 and CDR2 are LNHDA and SQIVND (reference sequence). CDR3 sequence (DNA): TGTGCCAGTAGCCCGGGACTAGCGGCCTACGAGCAGTACTTC. Translating gives CASSPGLAAYEQYF.

Of note for this clone: Other nucleotide sequences from this sample produce the same CDR3. The chain employs TRBV7-3 and TRBJ2-1; D is possibly TRBD2 (6 bases). Germline V gene data show CDR1 as SGHTA and CDR2 as FQGTGA. CDR3 length: 15 amino acids. V was trimmed by 0 bases and J by 4 bases, leaving 10 bases between them. This CDR3 reads CASSLTSGPYNEQFF. The CDR3 DNA reads as TGTGCCAGCAGCTTAACTAGCGGACCGTACAATGAGCAGTTCTTC.

The chain uses TRBV28 and TRBJ2-7; 10 nucleotides line up with TRBD2. V lost 2 bases, J lost 4 bases, and 11 bases stayed unmatched. The CDR3 covers 17 residues. Germline lookup yields CDR1 MDHEN and CDR2 SYDVKM. The CDR3 DNA reads TGTGCCAGCAGTTTAAGCCCGCGGGGACTAGCGCCTTACGAGCAGTACTTC. Translation: CASSLSPRGLAPYEQYF.

The V call is TRBV6-1, the J call TRBJ1-5; maybe TRBD1 (5 bases). V was trimmed by 2 bases and J by 6 bases, leaving 11 bases between them. The CDR3 extends over 14 amino acids. From germline, CDR1 is MNHNS and CDR2 SASEGT. The CDR3: CASSESGLGQPQHF. Written as DNA, the CDR3 is TGTGCCAGCAGTGAATCAGGGTTGGGTCAGCCCCAGCATTTT.

The chain employs TRBV6-1 and TRBJ1-4, with 7 bases identical to TRBD1. Trimming cost V 4 bases and J 0 bases; bases outside gene matches: 14. CDR1 and CDR2 (germline): MNHNS, SASEGT. This CDR3 is built from 19 residues. CDR3 nucleotides: TGTGCCAGCAGTGCCCGTGAGACAGGGTCTTATGCAACTAATGAAAAACTGTTTTTT. Translating it yields CASSARETGSYATNEKLFF.

The chain employs TRBV4-3 and TRBJ1-1; 8 positions match TRBD1. Germline V gene lookup returns CDR1 LGHNA and CDR2 YSLEER. V was pared by 2 bases and J by 3 bases, with 5 bases of the junction left unmatched. The CDR3 is 15 residues long. The CDR3 nucleotides read TGCGCCAGCAGCCAACATAGGACAGGGTACACTGAAGCTTTCTTT. Its translation is CASSQHRTGYTEAFF.

The V call is TRBV11-3, the J call TRBJ2-2, with TRBD2 matching over 11 bases. J lost 5 bases, V lost 3 bases, and 8 bases had no gene match. The V gene's germline CDR1 is SGHNT and CDR2 YENEEA. CDR3 size: 17 residues. The CDR3: CASSLDPGLADTGELFF. The CDR3, as DNA: TGTGCCAGCAGCTTGGACCCGGGACTAGCGGATACCGGGGAGCTGTTTTTT.

The rearrangement links TRBV5-5 to TRBJ2-7; 7 nucleotides match TRBD1. The V and J ends lost 3 bases and 4 bases, in that order; junction bases with no gene match: 13. Germline CDR1 reads SGHKS; CDR2 reads YYEKEE (reference sequence). The CDR3 totals 16 residues. The CDR3 sequence: CASSSTHSTGLYEQYF. The CDR3 coding sequence is TGTGCCAGCAGCTCCACCCACTCGACAGGGCTATACGAGCAGTACTTC.

The gene calls are TRBV5-8 and TRBJ2-3; TRBD1 might be the D (5 bases). The CDR3 spans 14 residues. Trimming took 8 bases from V and 0 from J, leaving 13 bases between them. Germline assignment: CDR1 SGHTS and CDR2 YDEGEE. CDR3 residues: CASSRQFSTDTQYF. The DNA of the CDR3 is TGTGCCAGTAGTAGACAGTTTAGCACAGATACGCAGTATTTT.

The chain joins TRBV5-4 to TRBJ1-4; 8 positions agree with TRBD1. Germline-derived CDR1 and CDR2 are SGHNT and YYREEE (reference sequence). This CDR3 spans 14 amino acids. With 4 bases clipped from V and 4 bases from J, the junction kept 3 bases outside the gene matches. CDR3 DNA sequence: TGTGCCAGCAGCCAGGGGGCCCATAATGAAAAACTGTTTTTT. This encodes CASSQGAHNEKLFF.

The J gene is TRBJ1-5, the V gene TRBV21-1. TRBV21-1 is deemed a pseudogene. This CDR3 is built from 18 residues. The CDR3 loop reads CASSKKGTHRRGDQPQHF. CDR3 sequence (DNA): TGTGCCAGCAGCAAAAAAGGGACCCACCGGCGGGGTGATCAGCCCCAGCATTTT.

The chain recombines TRBV29-1 with TRBJ1-1, with a possible D match to TRBD1 (6 bases). Trimming removed 7 bases at V and 4 bases at J, with 13 bases between. This CDR3 has 12 amino acids. Germline-derived CDR1 and CDR2 are SQVTM and ANQGSEA. CDR3 protein: CSARGEGTEAFF. CDR3 DNA: TGCAGCGCGAGGGGGGAGGGCACTGAAGCTTTCTTT.

With respect to this clone: The identical CDR3 is also encoded by other nucleotide sequences in the sample. The chain couples TRBV7-9 to TRBJ2-7, with TRBD1 matching 7 bases. Unmatched junction bases numbered 2, after V lost 0 bases and J lost 3 bases. Germline V CDR1 and CDR2: SEHNR, FQNEAQ (reference sequence). CDR3 size: 14 residues. Here the CDR3 reads CASSLAGDSYEQYF. The CDR3, as DNA: TGTGCCAGCAGCTTAGCGGGGGACAGCTACGAGCAGTACTTC.

The rearrangement uses TRBV9 and TRBJ2-7; D possibly corresponds to TRBD1 (6 bases). CDR3 length: 14 amino acids. Germline V CDR1 and CDR2: SGDLS, YYNGEE. Trimming shortened V by 0 bases and J by 2 bases, and 9 bases separated the two germline ends. The CDR3 DNA reads as TGTGCCAGCAGCGTAGGAGGGGGTCCCTACGAGCAGTACTTC. The encoded protein is CASSVGGGPYEQYF.